This TCR beta chain is from a study of shared clonotypes between healthy human individuals. A word on this clone: Its specificity is not known.

The CDR3 is 14 amino acids. The V gene end was trimmed by 7 bases and the J gene end by 12 bases; junction bases not matched to a gene: 13. Germline V CDR1 and CDR2: MNHNS, SASEGT. The split of CD4+ cells yielded CD45RA+ naive and CD45RA-negative memory subsets. Study results and limitations: Among donors, clonotype sharing was expected to be affected by sequencing depth. Rarefaction indicated that sorted-subset sequencing remained incomplete although depth was large.

Original handling: ImmunoSEQ sequences covered only the junction and lacked quality scores; filtering therefore differed. Clones were read by immunoSEQ multiplex PCR, and TCRdb kept only the in-frame ones, dropping some. The V and J calls and the clone size are those of that table, but D and trimming were determined from the DNA. This repertoire shows 640,000 or so clones, about three quarters found once; its top ten account for roughly 1.8%. This sequence was found in a woman in her 30s in good health. J is TRBJ2-1 and V is TRBV6-1; 9 nucleotides agree with TRBD2. Specimen: memory CD4+ T cells sorted from blood. The subset denotes: CD45RA-negative fraction. CDR3 DNA sequence: TGTGCCAGCACCCGGGGTAGCGGGAGTAGTGGGCAGTTCTTC. Its translation is CASTRGSGSSGQFF.